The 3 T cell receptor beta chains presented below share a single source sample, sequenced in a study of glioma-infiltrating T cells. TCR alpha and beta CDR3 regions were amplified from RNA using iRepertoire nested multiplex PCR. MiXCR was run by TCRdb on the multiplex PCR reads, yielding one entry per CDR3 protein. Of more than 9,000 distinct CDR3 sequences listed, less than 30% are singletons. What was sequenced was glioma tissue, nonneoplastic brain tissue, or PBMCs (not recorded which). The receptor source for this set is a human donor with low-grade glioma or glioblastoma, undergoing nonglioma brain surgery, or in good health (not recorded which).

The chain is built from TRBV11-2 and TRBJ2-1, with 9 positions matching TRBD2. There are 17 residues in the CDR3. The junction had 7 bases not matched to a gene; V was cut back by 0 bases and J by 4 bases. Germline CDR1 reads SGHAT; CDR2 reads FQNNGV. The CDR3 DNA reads TGTGCCAGCAGCTTAGATCTGGGGCTAGCGGGATACAATGAGCAGTTCTTC. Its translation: CASSLDLGLAGYNEQFF.

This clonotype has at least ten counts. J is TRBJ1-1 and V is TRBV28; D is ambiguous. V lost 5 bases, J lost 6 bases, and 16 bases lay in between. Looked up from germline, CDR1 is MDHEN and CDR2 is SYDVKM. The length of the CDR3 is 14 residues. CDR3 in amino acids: CASSIAGTLPEAFF. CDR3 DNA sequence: TGTGCCAGCAGTATAGCAGGAACCCTTCCTGAAGCTTTCTTT.

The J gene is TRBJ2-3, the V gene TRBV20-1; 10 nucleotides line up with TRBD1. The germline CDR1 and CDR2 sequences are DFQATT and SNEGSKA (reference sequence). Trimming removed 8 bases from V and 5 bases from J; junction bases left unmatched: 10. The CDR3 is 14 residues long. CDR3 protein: CSTRQTGGIDTQYF. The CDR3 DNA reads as TGCAGTACTCGCCAGACAGGGGGCATAGATACGCAGTATTTT.